This T cell receptor beta chain derives from a study of OX40 agonist ivuxolimab in advanced cancers. Study overall: Dose-escalation patients had hepatocellular carcinoma, melanoma, renal cell or head and neck cancer.

The CDR3 loop spans 15 amino acids. The V gene's germline CDR1 is GTSNPN and CDR2 SVGIG (reference sequence). The V gene lost 2 bases and the J gene lost 4 bases, with 16 bases spanning the gap. Repertoires were generated with immunoSEQ multiplex PCR, while TCRdb's copy carries only in-frame clones and drops some. The table shows about 150,000 clones, with around 94% occurring only once. Source: CD4+ or CD8+ T cells sorted from blood, taken in a trial of the OX40 agonist ivuxolimab. The V call is TRBV30, the J call TRBJ2-3; perhaps D is TRBD1 or TRBD2 (6 bases each). This TCR derives from an adult with an advanced solid tumor such as melanoma, head and neck, liver or kidney cancer. CDR3 sequence: CAWSTKKGGPDTQYF. The CDR3 DNA sequence: TGTGCCTGGAGTACCAAAAAGGGGGGCCCAGATACGCAGTATTTT.